This T cell receptor beta chain is drawn from a study of molecular identifiers for immune sequencing clone quantification. MiXCR, run by TCRdb on the PCR reads, gives a single entry per CDR3 protein. The sample holds about half a million distinct CDR3 sequences, about 25% seen once. This clonotype was detected ten times or more. The V gene end was trimmed by 0 bases and the J gene end by 4 bases; junction bases not matched to a gene: 2. Per the germline V gene, CDR1 is SGDLS and CDR2 is YYNGEE. This CDR3 comprises 14 residues. The receptor was derived from a human donor in good health. Some libraries in this study had Jurkat cell RNA spiked in. The rearrangement uses TRBV9 and TRBJ2-3; 7 positions match TRBD1. Sequenced: naive CD8+ T cells from blood, with Jurkat cell RNA spiked in. The subset is: FACS-sorted CD8+CD4-CCR7+CD45RA+ naive T cells. The CDR3 DNA sequence: TGTGCCAGCAGCGTAGACAGGGGCGCAGATACGCAGTATTTT. Translated, it gives CASSVDRGADTQYF.